One sample yielded the 11 T cell receptor beta chains listed below, sequenced in a study of blood T cells in healthy people across ages. Through a sample-barcoded 5' primer and a J-beta primer mix, a second PCR was run for 7 to 11 cycles. TCRdb called the 5' RACE reads again in MiXCR, with one record for every CDR3 protein. Of 800,000 to 900,000 distinct CDR3 sequences detected, less than 80% appear once; the ten largest clones hold about a quarter. The sequencing sample was made of blood. Source of these receptors: a man younger than 45 in good health.

Concerning this clonotype itself: The junction shows a germline mismatch at one end, possibly a read error. The rearrangement links TRBV28 to TRBJ2-1, with a tentative D call TRBD1 (6 bases). The CDR3 totals 14 residues. CDR1 and CDR2 (germline): MDHEN, SYDVKM. In DNA form, the CDR3 reads TGTACCAGCAGTCTCCCAGGGACACTCGATGAGCAGTTCTTC. Amino acid sequence: CTSSLPGTLDEQFF. The full variable domain, rest sourced from reference TRBV28 and TRBJ2-1, is DVKVTQSSRYLVKRTGEKVFLECVQDMDHENMFWYRQDPGLGLRLIYFSYDVKMKEKGDIPEGYSVSREKKERFSLILESASTNQTSMYLCTSSLPGTLDEQFFGPGTRLTVL.

V is TRBV2 and J is TRBJ2-3; D not resolved. V lost 0 bases and J lost 3, with 13 bases in between. The CDR3 spans 16 residues. Germline lookup yields CDR1 SNHLY and CDR2 FYNNEI. CDR3 coding DNA: TGTGCCAGCAGTGAAGCGCCTCGCCCGGAAACAGATACGCAGTATTTT. Translating it yields CASSEAPRPETDTQYF.

The rearrangement joins TRBV7-8 to TRBJ2-1; 8 positions match TRBD1. CDR1 is SGHVS, CDR2 FQNEAQ, per germline. The J segment lost 7 bases and the V segment lost 5 bases, leaving 13 bases of the junction unmatched. The CDR3 is 16 residues long. CDR3 sequence reads: CASSQRWQGARNEQFF. CDR3 DNA: TGTGCCAGCAGCCAGCGATGGCAGGGGGCGCGAAATGAGCAGTTCTTC.

The chain has TRBV5-1 and TRBJ1-2; the match to TRBD1 covers 11 bases. CDR3 length: 15 residues. Trimming at V came to 3 bases and at J to 5 bases, leaving 6 bases not matched to a gene. Germline CDR1 is SGHRS and CDR2 is YFSETQ. The CDR3: CASSWTGGGQYGYTF. CDR3 nucleotides: TGCGCCAGCAGCTGGACAGGGGGCGGACAGTATGGCTACACCTTC.

The chain links TRBV20-1 to TRBJ2-7, with D possibly being TRBD2 (6 bases). The CDR3 is 15 amino acids. Germline V CDR1 and CDR2: DFQATT, SNEGSKA (reference sequence). The V and J ends lost 0 bases and 0 bases respectively, with 12 bases between them. The CDR3 region has the DNA TGCAGTGCTAGAGAGGGGGGTACAGCCTCCTACGAGCAGTACTTC. It is translated as CSAREGGTASYEQYF.

This clonotype turned up a few times. V is TRBV7-2 and J is TRBJ2-5, with 9 bases that match TRBD2. The J call is uncertain, as TRBJ2-7 better fits the DNA end. The CDR3 has 16 amino acids. Germline loops: CDR1 SGHTA, CDR2 FQGNSA. The CDR3 bases are TGTGCCAGCAGCTTAGATCCGCTAGCGGGGATCTACGAGCAGTACTTC. Its translation is CASSLDPLAGIYEQYF.

The CDR3 nucleotides read TGTGCCAGCAGTTCGGGAAGGAGCCAGCCCCAGCATTTT. Translated, it gives CASSSGRSQPQHF. The chain combines TRBV28 with TRBJ1-5, with unresolved D. The V end was cut by 4 bases, the J end by 7 bases, with 11 bases between. This CDR3 is 13 amino acids long. Germline CDR1 is MDHEN and CDR2 is SYDVKM.

This clonotype was picked up a small number of times. The chain is built from TRBV12-5 and TRBJ1-2, with a possible D match to TRBD1 (5 bases). Deletions cut 6 bases from V and 5 bases from J, with 13 bases between. Germline assignment: CDR1 LGHNT and CDR2 FRNRAP. This CDR3 spans 13 amino acids. The CDR3 region has the DNA TGTGCTAGTGGGCCCGGGCAGGGTTATGGCTACACCTTC. It translates to CASGPGQGYGYTF.

The CDR3 is CASSGGRSQPQHF. The CDR3 bases are TGCGCCAGCAGCGGGGGGCGTTCTCAGCCCCAGCATTTT. The V and J genes are TRBV4-3 and TRBJ1-5; D might be TRBD1 (6 bases). CDR1 and CDR2 from the germline V gene are LGHNA and YSLEER. With 5 bases removed from V and 6 bases from J, the gap between germline ends came to 11 bases. The CDR3 spans 13 residues.

This chain connects TRBV27 to TRBJ2-7; tentative D call: TRBD1 (6 bases). The V end was cut by 3 bases, the J end by 7 bases, with 13 bases between. The germline V gene encodes CDR1 MNHEY and CDR2 SMNVEV (reference sequence). The CDR3 consists of 13 residues. This CDR3 reads CASSFDTQGEQYF. The DNA for the CDR3 is TGTGCCAGCAGTTTCGACACCCAGGGGGAGCAGTACTTC.

The CDR3 loop is CASSNLGDRGYYGYTF. CDR3 DNA sequence: TGTGCCAGCAGCAACTTGGGGGACAGGGGGTACTATGGCTACACCTTC. The chain is built from TRBV9 and TRBJ1-2; 11 nucleotides line up with TRBD1. CDR3 size: 16 residues. Germline lookup yields CDR1 SGDLS and CDR2 YYNGEE. The V gene end was trimmed by 4 bases and the J gene end by 3 bases; junction bases not matched to a gene: 8. Drawing the rest from reference TRBV9 and TRBJ1-2, the complete variable domain is DSGVTQTPKHLITATGQRVTLRCSPRSGDLSVYWYQQSLDQGLQFLIQYYNGEERAKGNILERFSAQQFPDLHSELNLSSLELGDSALYFCASSNLGDRGYYGYTFGSGTRLTVV.